The sequence of this TCR beta chain was determined in a study of T cell changes during pregnancy in multiple sclerosis. Clones were read by immunoSEQ multiplex PCR, and TCRdb kept only the in-frame ones, dropping some. Counted here are fewer than 70,000 clones, 92% occurring once; the ten biggest clones make up approximately 2.8%. This CDR3 is 11 amino acids long. Germline CDR1 and CDR2: GTSNPN and SVGIG (reference sequence). Trimming left V 2 bases short and J 11 bases short, with 12 bases between. The sample in question was CD8+ T cells from peripheral blood mononuclear cells, obtained in the third trimester of pregnancy. This sequence was found in a female donor in good health, enrolled as a control in a pregnancy study. The chain employs TRBV30 and TRBJ1-1, with unresolved D. The CDR3 region is CAWSSSLGAFF. The CDR3, as DNA: TGTGCCTGGAGTTCCAGCCTCGGGGCTTTCTTT.